Listed below are T cell receptor beta chains from one sample, sequenced in a study of graft-versus-host responses after intestinal transplantation. TCRdb keeps only in-frame clones here, not all; method: immunoSEQ multiplex PCR. The table has about 47,000 clones, 90% to 95% seen once. Sequences were derived from PBMCs, sampled approximately 740 days after a first intestinal transplant, on the day of a second. Receptors originate from a human patient who received an intestinal transplant, so some T cells may come from the graft donor. CDR3s include the opening cysteine and the closing phenylalanine or tryptophan. The order of the fields is D gene, J gene, V gene, clone size, CDR3 protein, CDR3 DNA. D genes are given only for firm matches. Where a row states a size, it is once, few, many or the class of an expanded clone; other rows omit it.

D gene: -
J gene: TRBJ2-1
V gene: TRBV10-1
clone size: -
CDR3 protein: CASSAGPDLNEQFF
CDR3 DNA: TGCGCCAGCAGCGCGGGTCCCGATCTCAATGAGCAGTTCTTC

D gene: -
J gene: TRBJ1-4
V gene: TRBV13
clone size: -
CDR3 protein: CASTATGHATNEKLFF
CDR3 DNA: TGTGCCAGCACCGCAACAGGGCATGCAACTAATGAAAAACTGTTTTTT

D gene: TRBD2
J gene: TRBJ2-7
V gene: TRBV19
clone size: -
CDR3 protein: CASSIGLALTYEQYF
CDR3 DNA: TGTGCCAGTAGTATAGGACTAGCGCTCACCTACGAGCAGTACTTC

D gene: -
J gene: TRBJ2-1
V gene: TRBV13
clone size: -
CDR3 protein: CASSLFGGHNEQFF
CDR3 DNA: TGTGCCAGCAGCTTATTTGGAGGACACAATGAGCAGTTCTTC

D gene: -
J gene: TRBJ2-7
V gene: TRBV21-1
clone size: -
CDR3 protein: CASSKETKRPYEQYF
CDR3 DNA: TGTGCCAGCAGCAAAGAGACAAAGCGCCCCTACGAGCAGTACTTC

D gene: -
J gene: TRBJ2-5
V gene: TRBV9
clone size: -
CDR3 protein: CASSVDSWPRGEETQYF
CDR3 DNA: TGTGCCAGCAGCGTAGATTCTTGGCCCCGGGGCGAAGAGACCCAGTACTTC

D gene: TRBD1
J gene: TRBJ2-2
V gene: TRBV5-1
clone size: -
CDR3 protein: CASSPWTGDATGELFF
CDR3 DNA: TGCGCCAGCAGCCCCTGGACAGGGGATGCCACCGGGGAGCTGTTTTTT

D gene: -
J gene: TRBJ2-4
V gene: TRBV20-1
clone size: -
CDR3 protein: CSVLAKNIQYF
CDR3 DNA: TGCAGTGTTCTAGCCAAAAACATTCAGTACTTC

D gene: -
J gene: TRBJ1-2
V gene: TRBV7-3
clone size: -
CDR3 protein: CASRRDPDYGYTF
CDR3 DNA: TGTGCCAGCAGACGGGACCCAGACTATGGCTACACCTTC

D gene: TRBD2
J gene: TRBJ2-3
V gene: TRBV27
clone size: once
CDR3 protein: CASSLFLAGSTDTQYF
CDR3 DNA: TGTGCCAGCAGTTTATTCCTAGCGGGAAGCACAGATACGCAGTATTTT

D gene: -
J gene: TRBJ2-3
V gene: TRBV9
clone size: -
CDR3 protein: CASSVNGADTDTQYF
CDR3 DNA: TGTGCCAGCAGCGTAAACGGGGCGGACACAGATACGCAGTATTTT

D gene: TRBD1
J gene: TRBJ1-2
V gene: TRBV18
clone size: -
CDR3 protein: CASSTDRVYGYTF
CDR3 DNA: TGTGCCAGCTCAACAGACAGGGTCTATGGCTACACCTTC

D gene: TRBD1
J gene: TRBJ2-7
V gene: TRBV15
clone size: once
CDR3 protein: CATSRVRGHEQYF
CDR3 DNA: TGTGCCACCAGCAGAGTCAGGGGGCACGAGCAGTACTTC

D gene: -
J gene: TRBJ2-7
V gene: TRBV7-9
clone size: once
CDR3 protein: CASTGTSYEQYF
CDR3 DNA: TGTGCCAGCACCGGGACTTCGTACGAGCAGTACTTC

D gene: TRBD2
J gene: TRBJ2-1
V gene: TRBV19
clone size: -
CDR3 protein: CASSDAGLAGYNEQFF
CDR3 DNA: TGTGCCAGTAGCGACGCTGGACTAGCGGGCTACAATGAGCAGTTCTTC

D gene: -
J gene: TRBJ1-3
V gene: TRBV28
clone size: once
CDR3 protein: CASSLSSFGGFGNTIYF
CDR3 DNA: TGTGCCAGCAGTTTATCCTCTTTTGGGGGCTTCGGAAACACCATATATTTT

D gene: TRBD1
J gene: TRBJ2-7
V gene: TRBV5-6
clone size: -
CDR3 protein: CASSLVDRESYEQYF
CDR3 DNA: TGTGCCAGCAGCTTGGTAGACAGGGAATCCTACGAGCAGTACTTC

D gene: -
J gene: TRBJ1-3
V gene: TRBV5-8
clone size: -
CDR3 protein: CASSLGTSSGNTIYF
CDR3 DNA: TGTGCCAGCAGCTTAGGCACCTCCTCTGGAAACACCATATATTTT

D gene: -
J gene: TRBJ2-7
V gene: TRBV2
clone size: -
CDR3 protein: CASRGHPGAYEQYF
CDR3 DNA: TGTGCCAGCAGGGGACATCCCGGGGCCTACGAGCAGTACTTC

D gene: -
J gene: TRBJ2-2
V gene: TRBV14
clone size: -
CDR3 protein: CASSLRVPGELFF
CDR3 DNA: TGTGCCAGCAGCCTCAGGGTGCCCGGGGAGCTGTTTTTT

D gene: TRBD1
J gene: TRBJ2-5
V gene: TRBV6-6
clone size: -
CDR3 protein: CASSTRTGRKETQYF
CDR3 DNA: TGTGCCAGCAGTACTCGGACAGGAAGAAAAGAGACCCAGTACTTC

D gene: -
J gene: TRBJ2-7
V gene: TRBV7-8
clone size: -
CDR3 protein: CASSLGLNEQYF
CDR3 DNA: TGTGCCAGCAGCTTAGGCCTAAACGAGCAGTACTTC

D gene: -
J gene: TRBJ1-1
V gene: TRBV5-1
clone size: once
CDR3 protein: CASSPWENTEAFF
CDR3 DNA: TGCGCCAGCAGCCCCTGGGAGAACACTGAAGCTTTCTTT

D gene: TRBD1
J gene: TRBJ2-7
V gene: TRBV4-1
clone size: -
CDR3 protein: CASSYGQGVNEQYF
CDR3 DNA: TGCGCCAGCAGTTACGGACAGGGCGTCAACGAGCAGTACTTC

D gene: TRBD2
J gene: TRBJ2-5
V gene: TRBV2
clone size: -
CDR3 protein: CASSAGTSGRETQYF
CDR3 DNA: TGTGCCAGCAGCGCCGGGACTAGCGGGAGGGAGACCCAGTACTTC

D gene: -
J gene: TRBJ1-2
V gene: TRBV6-6
clone size: -
CDR3 protein: CASRQANNYGYTF
CDR3 DNA: TGTGCCAGCAGACAGGCGAACAACTATGGCTACACCTTC

D gene: -
J gene: TRBJ1-3
V gene: TRBV2
clone size: -
CDR3 protein: CASRGTRNTIYF
CDR3 DNA: TGTGCCAGCAGAGGCACTAGAAACACCATATATTTT

D gene: -
J gene: TRBJ1-5
V gene: TRBV29-1
clone size: -
CDR3 protein: CSVILGMNQPQHF
CDR3 DNA: TGCAGCGTTATTTTAGGTATGAATCAGCCCCAGCATTTT

D gene: -
J gene: TRBJ2-3
V gene: TRBV5-1
clone size: -
CDR3 protein: CASSLGQVSTDTQYF
CDR3 DNA: TGCGCCAGCAGCTTGGGACAGGTTAGCACAGATACGCAGTATTTT

D gene: -
J gene: TRBJ2-5
V gene: TRBV27
clone size: -
CDR3 protein: CASSLRSGRSKTQYF
CDR3 DNA: TGTGCCAGCAGTTTAAGAAGTGGGAGAAGTAAGACCCAGTACTTC

D gene: TRBD2
J gene: TRBJ2-1
V gene: TRBV5-1
clone size: -
CDR3 protein: CASSFGIVPGGPYNEQFF
CDR3 DNA: TGCGCCAGCAGCTTCGGTATTGTGCCGGGAGGGCCTTACAATGAGCAGTTCTTC

D gene: TRBD2
J gene: TRBJ2-1
V gene: TRBV11-2
clone size: -
CDR3 protein: CASAGLAGSNEQFF
CDR3 DNA: TGTGCCAGCGCTGGACTAGCGGGGAGCAATGAGCAGTTCTTC

D gene: -
J gene: TRBJ1-1
V gene: TRBV29-1
clone size: -
CDR3 protein: CSVWGEGTEAFF
CDR3 DNA: TGCAGCGTTTGGGGTGAAGGCACTGAAGCTTTCTTT

D gene: TRBD1
J gene: TRBJ2-7
V gene: TRBV19
clone size: -
CDR3 protein: CASKDRAVGYEQYF
CDR3 DNA: TGTGCCAGTAAGGACAGGGCAGTGGGGTACGAGCAGTACTTC

D gene: -
J gene: TRBJ2-7
V gene: TRBV19
clone size: -
CDR3 protein: CASRGVQPPNEQYF
CDR3 DNA: TGTGCCAGTAGGGGAGTACAGCCCCCCAACGAGCAGTACTTC

D gene: -
J gene: TRBJ1-3
V gene: TRBV7-8
clone size: -
CDR3 protein: CASSLREIPSSGNTIYF
CDR3 DNA: TGTGCCAGCAGCTTAAGGGAGATTCCCTCCTCTGGAAACACCATATATTTT

D gene: -
J gene: TRBJ2-4
V gene: TRBV5-6
clone size: -
CDR3 protein: CASSLGNIQYF
CDR3 DNA: TGTGCCAGCAGCCTGGGAAACATTCAGTACTTC

D gene: -
J gene: TRBJ1-3
V gene: TRBV7-2
clone size: -
CDR3 protein: CTSSPGADSGNTIYF
CDR3 DNA: TGTACCAGCAGCCCAGGGGCAGACTCTGGAAACACCATATATTTT

D gene: -
J gene: TRBJ1-5
V gene: TRBV28
clone size: -
CDR3 protein: CASSLRGSNQPQHF
CDR3 DNA: TGTGCCAGCAGTTTAAGGGGCTCTAATCAGCCCCAGCATTTT